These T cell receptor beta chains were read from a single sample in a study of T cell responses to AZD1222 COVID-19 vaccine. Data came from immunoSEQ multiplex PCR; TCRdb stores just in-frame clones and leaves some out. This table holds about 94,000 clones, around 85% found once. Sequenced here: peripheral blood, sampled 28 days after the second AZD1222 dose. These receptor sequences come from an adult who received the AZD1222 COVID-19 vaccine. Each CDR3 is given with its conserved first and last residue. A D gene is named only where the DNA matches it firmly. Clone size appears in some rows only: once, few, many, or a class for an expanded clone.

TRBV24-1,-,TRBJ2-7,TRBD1,CATSASTGDEQYF,TGTGCCACCAGTGCATCGACAGGGGACGAGCAGTACTTC
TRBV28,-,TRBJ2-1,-,CASTLPLDDEQFF,TGTGCCAGCACGTTGCCATTGGACGATGAGCAGTTCTTC
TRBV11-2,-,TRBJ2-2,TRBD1,CASSWGQLNTGELFF,TGTGCCAGCAGCTGGGGACAGCTTAACACCGGGGAGCTGTTTTTT
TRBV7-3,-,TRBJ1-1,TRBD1,CASSRDRDTEAFF,TGTGCCAGCAGTCGGGACAGAGACACTGAAGCTTTCTTT
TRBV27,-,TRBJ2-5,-,CASSSRGQETQYF,TGTGCCAGCAGTTCCCGTGGCCAAGAGACCCAGTACTTC
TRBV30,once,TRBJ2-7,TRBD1,CAWSGDRAYEQYF,TGTGCCTGGAGTGGGGACAGGGCCTACGAGCAGTACTTC
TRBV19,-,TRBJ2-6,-,CASTHGWGANVLTF,TGTGCCAGTACCCACGGGTGGGGGGCCAACGTCCTGACTTTC
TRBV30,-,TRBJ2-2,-,CAWRLRGGGELFF,TGTGCCTGGAGACTCAGGGGCGGGGGGGAGCTGTTTTTT
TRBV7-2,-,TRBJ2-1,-,CASSSGTGSYNEQFF,TGTGCCAGCAGCTCTGGGACGGGCTCCTACAATGAGCAGTTCTTC
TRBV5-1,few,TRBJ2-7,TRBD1,CASSVPGQGPYEQYF,TGCGCCAGCAGCGTCCCGGGACAGGGTCCCTACGAGCAGTACTTC
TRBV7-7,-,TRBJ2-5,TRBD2,CASSLRLAGANQETQYF,TGTGCTAGCAGCTTGCGACTAGCGGGGGCCAATCAAGAGACCCAGTACTTC
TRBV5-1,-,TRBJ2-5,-,CASSLEGPETQYF,TGCGCCAGCAGCTTGGAAGGGCCAGAGACCCAGTACTTC
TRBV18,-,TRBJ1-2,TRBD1,CASSPTTGDYGYTF,TGTGCCAGCTCACCGACGACAGGGGACTATGGCTACACCTTC
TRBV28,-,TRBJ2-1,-,CASSINEQFF,TGTGCCAGCAGTATCAATGAGCAGTTCTTC
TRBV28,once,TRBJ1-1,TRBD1,CASSRQGGNTEAFF,TGTGCCAGCAGTCGACAGGGGGGGAACACTGAAGCTTTCTTT
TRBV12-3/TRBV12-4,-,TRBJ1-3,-,CASSSRGRGTIYF,TGTGCCAGCAGTTCCCGGGGCCGGGGCACCATATATTTT
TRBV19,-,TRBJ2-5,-,CASSPDQETQYF,TGTGCCAGTAGTCCGGACCAAGAGACCCAGTACTTC
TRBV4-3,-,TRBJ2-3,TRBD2,CASSQFPTSGLSPDTQYF,TGCGCCAGCAGCCAATTCCCGACTAGCGGGCTTTCTCCAGATACGCAGTATTTT
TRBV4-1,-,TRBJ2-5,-,CASSQDTKARETQYF,TGCGCCAGCAGCCAAGACACTAAAGCGCGAGAGACCCAGTACTTC
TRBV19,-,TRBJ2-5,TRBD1,CASNRRTGDETQYF,TGTGCCAGTAATAGAAGGACAGGGGATGAGACCCAGTACTTC
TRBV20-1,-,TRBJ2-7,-,CSASRSQASYEQYF,TGCAGTGCTAGTAGATCGCAGGCATCCTACGAGCAGTACTTC
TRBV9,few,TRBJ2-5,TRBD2,CASSVLAGETQYF,TGTGCCAGCAGCGTACTAGCGGGGGAGACCCAGTACTTC
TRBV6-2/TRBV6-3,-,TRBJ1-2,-,CASSYKDTRGYTF,TGTGCCAGCAGTTACAAGGACACGCGTGGCTACACCTTC
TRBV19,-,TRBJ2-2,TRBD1,CATRQGVDGELFF,TGTGCCACCAGACAGGGCGTTGACGGGGAGCTGTTTTTT
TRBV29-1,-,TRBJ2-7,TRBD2,CSVTGTSGAYEQYF,TGCAGCGTCACCGGGACTAGCGGAGCCTACGAGCAGTACTTC
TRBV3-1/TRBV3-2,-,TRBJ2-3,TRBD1,CASSLRQGWDTDTQYF,TGTGCCAGCAGCCTCCGACAGGGATGGGACACAGATACGCAGTATTTT
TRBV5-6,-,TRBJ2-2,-,CASSLVQIAGELFF,TGTGCCAGCAGCTTGGTCCAGATCGCCGGGGAGCTGTTTTTT
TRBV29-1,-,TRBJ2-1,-,CSVEEAVDEQFF,TGCAGCGTTGAAGAAGCCGTCGATGAGCAGTTCTTC
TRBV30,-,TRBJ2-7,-,CACELNSYEQYF,TGTGCCTGCGAACTGAACTCCTACGAGCAGTACTTC
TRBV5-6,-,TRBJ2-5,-,CASSSGRPGETQYF,TGTGCCAGCAGCTCCGGTCGTCCCGGAGAGACCCAGTACTTC
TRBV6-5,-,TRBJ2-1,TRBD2,CASTPGLLDEQFF,TGTGCCAGCACCCCGGGACTATTGGATGAGCAGTTCTTC
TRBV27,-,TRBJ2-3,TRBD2,CASSLLDKLAQVDTQYF,TGTGCCAGCAGTTTATTAGACAAACTAGCGCAGGTCGATACGCAGTATTTT
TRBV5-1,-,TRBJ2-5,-,CASSLGRSGQETQYF,TGCGCCAGCAGCTTGGGTCGGTCAGGACAAGAGACCCAGTACTTC
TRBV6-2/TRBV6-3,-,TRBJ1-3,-,CASSYGPSGNTIYF,TGTGCCAGCAGTTACGGCCCCTCTGGAAACACCATATATTTT
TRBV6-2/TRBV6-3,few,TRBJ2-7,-,CASSGLSSYEQYF,TGTGCCAGCAGCGGCCTCTCCTCCTACGAGCAGTACTTC
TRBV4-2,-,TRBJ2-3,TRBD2,CASSQVSLAGESDTQYF,TGTGCCAGCAGCCAAGTCTCACTAGCGGGAGAATCTGATACGCAGTATTTT
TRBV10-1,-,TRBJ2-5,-,CASSPTPGETQYF,TGCGCCAGCAGTCCCACCCCCGGGGAGACCCAGTACTTC
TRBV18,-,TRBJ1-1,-,CASSPGAGQNTEAFF,TGTGCCAGCTCACCTGGGGCGGGACAGAACACTGAAGCTTTCTTT
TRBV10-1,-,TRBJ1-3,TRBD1,CASTMGQLTGNTIYF,TGCGCCAGCACAATGGGACAGCTGACTGGAAACACCATATATTTT
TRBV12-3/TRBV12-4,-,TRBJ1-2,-,CASTPTVPTGYTF,TGTGCCAGCACCCCGACAGTCCCAACTGGCTACACCTTC
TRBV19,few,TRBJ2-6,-,CASSPGTGANVLTF,TGTGCCAGTAGCCCAGGGACTGGGGCCAACGTCCTGACTTTC
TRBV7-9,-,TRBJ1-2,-,CASSSGRPYGYTF,TGTGCCAGCAGCAGCGGACGGCCCTATGGCTACACCTTC
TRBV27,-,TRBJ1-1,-,CASNAPDSTEAFF,TGTGCCAGCAACGCCCCGGACAGCACTGAAGCTTTCTTT
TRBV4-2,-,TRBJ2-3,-,CASSQVRTRLTADTQYF,TGTGCCAGCAGCCAAGTCAGGACCCGATTAACTGCAGATACGCAGTATTTT